This note documents a single TCR beta chain sequence. What it binds is not known. The entry originates in a study of cytomegalovirus exposure and HLA in healthy donors. Study-wide results and limits: The productive fraction for most TCR beta V segments was about 87% or about 30% in an earlier analysis. Researchers reported from a later analysis that most CMV-associated TCR beta chains appeared HLA-restricted. With later analysis, a missense DCLRE1C variant became linked to TCR beta V- and J-gene trimming. Common viral pathogens seemed to be connected with several of the most significant clusters, according to a later analysis.

V gave up 4 bases and J gave up 4 bases; unmatched junction bases: 11. The CDR3 sequence is 19 residues long. CDR1 and CDR2 from the germline V gene are LNHDA and SQIVND (reference sequence). PCR was performed using 60 Vbeta and 13 Jbeta primers. Clones were sequenced by immunoSEQ multiplex PCR, and TCRdb holds only the in-frame ones, with some missing. The sample consists of roughly 170,000 clones, 65% to 90% of them appearing once. Sequenced material: PBMCs. The TCR comes from a girl aged 2-15 years in good health and CMV-seropositive. This chain links TRBV19 with TRBJ2-1, with 15 positions matching TRBD2. The CDR3 reads CASSTGTSGRPIRYNEQFF. The DNA of the CDR3 is TGTGCCAGTAGTACCGGGACTAGCGGGAGGCCGATACGATACAATGAGCAGTTCTTC.